This T cell receptor (beta chain) was recovered during a study of blood T cell repertoires in COVID-19. Study summary: COVID-19 samples from acute and convalescent phases originated in the United States, Italy and Spain. The cDNA or gDNA used as material had been derived from T cells, B-cell-depleted T cells, or PBMCs.

Original methodology: Amplifying reference gene primers gave estimates of nucleated cell counts. Measured with immunoSEQ multiplex PCR; TCRdb has only the in-frame clones, and not every one. That table is the source of V, J and clone size, and D and trimming were worked out from the DNA. The data show approximately 190,000 clones, with approximately 90% seen just once and about 22% held by the top ten. The sequenced sample was peripheral blood. This TCR was sampled from a man aged 60-69 years with active or convalescent COVID-19.

The CDR3 bases are TGTGCCACCAGCAGAGGAGACAGGGGAGGTTTAAATGAAAAACTGTTTTTT. Protein sequence: CATSRGDRGGLNEKLFF. The V gene is TRBV15, the J gene TRBJ1-4; 8 nucleotides line up with TRBD1. Germline V gene data show CDR1 as LNHNV and CDR2 as YYDKDF (reference sequence). The CDR3 runs 17 residues. Trimming took 1 base from V and 5 from J; bases not matched to a gene: 9.